The clone carrying this T cell receptor beta chain was observed many times. Its antigen is not identified. The template was RNA from unsorted bulk tissue. This sample is drawn from a study of tumor and adjacent non-tumor tissue in lung cancer. Study conclusions and caveats: Patients with more diverse tumor TCRs had worse survival.

TCRbeta libraries were built with three rounds of nested PCR, modified from ARM-PCR. TCRdb re-called the multiplex PCR reads through MiXCR, storing one row per CDR3 protein. This table has about 200,000 distinct CDR3 sequences, roughly 70% appearing once. The CDR3 covers 12 residues. Germline V lookup: CDR1 SQVTM, CDR2 ANQGSEA. Trimming cost V 2 bases and J 3 bases, with 7 bases left between them. Material for sequencing was lung tumor tissue. This receptor was obtained from a man aged 60-69 years with non-small cell lung cancer. The chain joins TRBV29-1 to TRBJ1-2; D call uncertain. The CDR3 DNA reads as TGCAGCGTTGAAATAGGGTACTATGGCTACACCTTC. This gives the protein CSVEIGYYGYTF.